These T cell receptor beta chains were read from a single sample in a study of PD-1 blockade in classical Hodgkin lymphoma. The assay was immunoSEQ multiplex PCR, and TCRdb's table has in-frame clones only and misses some. The data contain 90,000 or so clones, 80% to 95% of them seen just once; the ten biggest clones take up approximately 2.5%. The sample in question was peripheral blood mononuclear cells (PBMCs), obtained before the second cycle of nivolumab. Every receptor here comes from a human donor with classical Hodgkin lymphoma. Each CDR3 is given with its conserved first and last residue. The D gene is left open where the match is weak. Only part of the rows carry a size: once, few, many, or a class if the clone is expanded.

v_gene	j_gene	d_gene	abundance	CDR3nt	CDR3aa
TRBV30	TRBJ2-7	TRBD1	-	TGTGCCTGGAGTGTTGGGACAGGCCCCTACGAGCAGTACTTC	CAWSVGTGPYEQYF
TRBV27	TRBJ2-7	-	-	TGTGCCAGCAGTTTTGTGTCAGCCTCCTACGAGCAGTACTTC	CASSFVSASYEQYF
TRBV6-5	TRBJ2-4	-	once	TGTGCCAGCAGTTACTCGAGTAAGGGGGGTCAGTACTTC	CASSYSSKGGQYF
TRBV12-5	TRBJ1-2	-	few	TGTGCTAGTGGTTTGAGGGACACCACCCACCCTAACTATGGCTACACCTTC	CASGLRDTTHPNYGYTF
TRBV4-1	TRBJ2-4	-	-	TGCGCCAGCAGCCAGGACAGCTACAAAAACATTCAGTACTTC	CASSQDSYKNIQYF
TRBV27	TRBJ2-1	-	-	TGTGCCAGCAGTGTCGCCTCAACGCACAATGAGCAGTTCTTC	CASSVASTHNEQFF
TRBV4-1	TRBJ2-5	-	once	TGCGCCAGCAGCCAAGCCGCCAGGACATCAGAGACCCAGTACTTC	CASSQAARTSETQYF
TRBV30	TRBJ2-3	-	-	TGTGCCTGGAGTGTACGGGCAGATACGCAGTATTTT	CAWSVRADTQYF
TRBV7-9	TRBJ1-4	-	-	TGTGCCAGCAGTCCTCGTGAAAAACTGTTTTTT	CASSPREKLFF
TRBV5-4	TRBJ2-7	-	-	TGTGCCAGCAGCCCCAGGGGCAGGGGCTACGAGCAGTACTTC	CASSPRGRGYEQYF
TRBV5-5	TRBJ1-2	-	-	TGTGCCAGCAGCTTGGGTATCAGGGGTCAGGATGGCTACACCTTC	CASSLGIRGQDGYTF
TRBV7-9	TRBJ2-7	-	once	TGTGCCAGCAGCTTAGGGACGTCCCCGGGACGGGGTGACGAGCAGTACTTC	CASSLGTSPGRGDEQYF
TRBV28	TRBJ2-7	-	-	TGTGCCAGCAGGTCCTGGCTGGGGTCCTCCTACGAGCAGTACTTC	CASRSWLGSSYEQYF
TRBV9	TRBJ1-3	-	-	TGTGCCAGCAGCTCTACCCCCATGACAAGATACTCTGGAAACACCATATATTTT	CASSSTPMTRYSGNTIYF
TRBV28	TRBJ2-7	TRBD1	-	TGTGCCAGCAGACCGGGACAGGGGATCCCCCCCTACGAGCAGTACTTC	CASRPGQGIPPYEQYF
TRBV27	TRBJ2-7	-	-	TGTGCCAGCAGTTTTGGACCCGCTGCTGCGCAGTACTTC	CASSFGPAAAQYF
TRBV5-1	TRBJ2-3	-	-	TGCGCCAGCAGCTGGGCCCGCCCCACAGATACGCAGTATTTT	CASSWARPTDTQYF
TRBV5-1	TRBJ1-1	TRBD1	-	TGCGCCAGCAGCCTCCGGGACAGGGAGGTTGAAGCTTTCTTT	CASSLRDREVEAFF
TRBV30	TRBJ2-3	TRBD2	-	TGTGCCTGGAGAGGGACTAGCGGGCGATACACAGATACGCAGTATTTT	CAWRGTSGRYTDTQYF
TRBV9	TRBJ2-2	TRBD2	-	TGTGCCAGGGCGGGGAGGGCCGGGGAGCTGTTTTTT	CARAGRAGELFF
TRBV11-2	TRBJ2-7	TRBD2	-	TGTGCCAGCAGCTTTGGACTAGCGGGAGGGGGGCAGTACTTC	CASSFGLAGGGQYF
TRBV2	TRBJ1-2	-	-	TGTGCCAGCAACTCTGGGGGGGTCGTAAATGGCTACACCTTC	CASNSGGVVNGYTF
TRBV29-1	TRBJ1-1	-	-	TGCAGCGTTGAATTGGCGGGGGCCACTGAAGCTTTCTTT	CSVELAGATEAFF
TRBV6-5	TRBJ1-5	TRBD1	-	TGTGCCAGCAGTCCCGACAGGGTTGGCCAGCCCCAGCATTTT	CASSPDRVGQPQHF
TRBV28	TRBJ1-2	-	once	TGTGCCACCATGAACTATGGCTACACCTTC	CATMNYGYTF
TRBV10-3	TRBJ1-2	-	-	TGTGCCATCAGTGAGACTGACAGGCCTGAGGGCTACACCTTC	CAISETDRPEGYTF
TRBV6-5	TRBJ2-7	TRBD1	-	TGTGCCAGCAGTTGGGCGGGACAGGGGGCGTCCGAGCAGTACTTC	CASSWAGQGASEQYF
TRBV7-2	TRBJ2-4	-	-	TGTGCCAGCAGCATCGACAGGCTAGCCAAAAACATTCAGTACTTC	CASSIDRLAKNIQYF
TRBV6-1	TRBJ2-7	TRBD1	-	TGTGCCAGCACCCCGGGACAGGGTCTATACGAGCAGTACTTC	CASTPGQGLYEQYF
TRBV7-6	TRBJ2-7	TRBD2	-	TGTGCCAGCAGCTTAGCGACTAGCGTTGCCTACGAGCAGTACTTC	CASSLATSVAYEQYF
TRBV9	TRBJ2-3	TRBD2	-	TGTGCCAGCAGCGGTGCGGGAGGTGGAGATACGCAGTATTTT	CASSGAGGGDTQYF
TRBV20-1	TRBJ2-7	TRBD1	-	TGCAGTGCTGGGGACAGGGTGGAGCAGTACTTC	CSAGDRVEQYF
TRBV19	TRBJ2-4	-	-	TGTGCCACGAGAGGGGTAGCCAAAAACATTCAGTACTTC	CATRGVAKNIQYF
TRBV5-1	TRBJ1-1	-	-	TGCGCCAGCAGCTTGGAGGCTGAAGCTTTCTTT	CASSLEAEAFF
TRBV30	TRBJ1-4	-	-	TGTGCCTGGAGTTTAATAGTAGGGCCCGAAAAACTGTTTTTT	CAWSLIVGPEKLFF